This T cell receptor (beta chain) originates from a study of chemoradiotherapy in HPV16-positive cancers. Study results and caveats: Candidate HPV-specific clones and E7-related TCR motifs grew in tumor during treatment. HPV-responsive T-cell expansion during chemoradiotherapy was linked to improved recurrence-free survival in HPV16-positive patients.

V gave up 4 bases and J gave up 3 bases; unmatched junction bases: 9. The CDR3 runs 16 residues. Germline V gene sequence: CDR1 SEHNR, CDR2 FQNEAQ (reference sequence). Data came from immunoSEQ multiplex PCR; TCRdb stores just in-frame clones and leaves some out. The data show 15,000 to 20,000 clones, 85% to 95% seen once. This clone was seen just once. Its antigen remains unidentified. The sample consisted of blood, taken from a patient who underwent chemoradiotherapy. The chain uses TRBV7-9 and TRBJ1-1; 9 bases match TRBD1. The source of this sequence is a human donor with HPV-associated anogenital cancer. CDR3 sequence reads: CASSYWTGAGDTEAFF. CDR3 nucleotide sequence: TGTGCCAGCAGCTATTGGACAGGGGCGGGGGACACTGAAGCTTTCTTT.